The 9 T cell receptor delta chains listed next were all sequenced from one sample in a study of Vδ1+ human thymocytes. Study-wide results and caveats: Thymic TRG and TRD repertoires appeared highly polyclonal, with Gaussian CDR3 length distributions.

The antigens these receptors bind are not known. Sequences come from RNA converted to cDNA by reverse transcription. The CDR3 regions were amplified by multiplex PCR from V-gene primers to a constant-region primer. TCRdb re-identified clones in the multiplex PCR reads via CATT. Of some 55,000 delta-chain clones in the sample, roughly 15% were seen once. Sequences were obtained from Vdelta1+ gamma-delta thymocytes from the thymus. Subset described: FACS-sorted CD3+ TCRalphabeta- TCRVdelta1+ TCRVdelta2- thymocytes. The receptors were sampled from a boy in the first two years of life who had congenital heart surgery.

The chain is built from TRDV1 and TRDJ1; the D call may be TRDD2 or TRDD3 (6 bases each). Trimming left V 3 bases short and J 4 bases short, with 39 bases between. Germline-derived CDR1 and CDR2 are TSWWSYY and QGS. The CDR3 consists of 23 residues. CDR3 sequence: CALGEFRRGPTVLGILGGDKLIF. The CDR3 DNA reads as TGTGCTCTTGGGGAGTTCCGCCGAGGTCCTACGGTGCTGGGGATCCTTGGGGGCGATAAACTCATCTTT.

The chain uses TRDV1 and TRDJ1; a possible D gene is TRDD3 (6 bases). The CDR3 runs 18 residues. Trimming cost V 3 bases and J 0 bases, with 20 bases left between them. The germline CDR1 and CDR2 sequences are TSWWSYY and QGS. CDR3 nucleotides: TGTGCTCTTGGGGACTCCCCCGTGGGGGGTCTATACACCGATAAACTCATCTTT. The encoded protein is CALGDSPVGGLYTDKLIF.

The chain carries TRDV1 and TRDJ1, with D maybe TRDD2 (9 bases). Trimming removed 4 bases from V and 3 bases from J, with 33 bases in between. Germline V gene sequence: CDR1 TSWWSYY, CDR2 QGS. The CDR3 length is 21 residues. The CDR3 loop reads CALGGGLPTSRGDIFPDKLIF. The CDR3 nucleotides are TGTGCTCTTGGGGGAGGCCTTCCTACAAGTAGGGGGGATATCTTCCCCGATAAACTCATCTTT.

This clone came up a few times. This chain joins TRDV1 and TRDJ2; D is perhaps TRDD3 (5 bases). Between the trimmed V and J ends, which lost 0 bases and 0 bases, there was a span of 20 bases. Germline loops: CDR1 TSWWSYY, CDR2 QGS. The CDR3 has 20 residues. CDR3 protein: CALGELSPGGDRALTAQLFF. The CDR3 region has the DNA TGTGCTCTTGGGGAACTGAGCCCGGGTGGGGACCGAGCTTTGACAGCACAACTCTTCTTT.

This clone occurred a few times. The V call is TRDV1, the J call TRDJ1, with 7 bases aligning to TRDD3. The CDR3 length is 17 residues. The V gene end was trimmed by 0 bases and the J gene end by 7 bases; junction bases not matched to a gene: 14. The germline V gene has CDR1 TSWWSYY and CDR2 QGS. CDR3 in DNA: TGTGCTCTTGGGGAACTCCCCTACGCGGTACTGGGGTTTAAACTCATCTTT. It specifies CALGELPYAVLGFKLIF.

This clone was observed a handful of times. V usage is TRDV1 and J usage is TRDJ1; 8 bases align to TRDD3. Germline trimming cut 2 bases from V and 2 bases from J; bases unmatched to any gene: 16. The CDR3 has 19 residues. In germline, CDR1 is TSWWSYY, CDR2 QGS. The CDR3 DNA follows: TGTGCTCTTGGGGAATTATTAAGCCTACGTAGGGGGATAACCGATAAACTCATCTTT. It encodes CALGELLSLRRGITDKLIF.

The rearrangement uses TRDV1 and TRDJ1, with 10 bases fitting TRDD3. CDR3 size: 18 residues. The J segment lost 0 bases and the V segment lost 2 bases, leaving 9 bases of the junction unmatched. Per germline, CDR1 TSWWSYY and CDR2 QGS. CDR3 loop: CALGEICLTGGYTDKLIF. CDR3 bases: TGTGCTCTTGGGGAAATTTGCCTTACTGGGGGATACACCGATAAACTCATCTTT.

This clone was found a few times. V usage is TRDV1 and J usage is TRDJ1; D possibly corresponds to TRDD2 (7 bases). This CDR3 region has 18 residues. The V end lost 2 bases, the J end lost 0 bases, and 19 bases lay between the germline ends. CDR1 and CDR2 from the germline V gene are TSWWSYY and QGS. CDR3 bases: TGTGCTCTTGGGGAATGTTCCTACCTCTGGGGACACACCGATAAACTCATCTTT. Protein product: CALGECSYLWGHTDKLIF.

The rearrangement links TRAV29/DV5 to TRDJ1; 7 nucleotides line up with TRDD3. The CDR3 is 17 amino acids. Germline V gives CDR1 NSMFDY, CDR2 ISSIKDK. The V segment lost 1 base and the J segment 3 bases; nucleotides outside the gene matches: 15. The CDR3 spells CAASPYGGHLGADKLIF. The CDR3 bases are TGTGCAGCAAGCCCCTACGGGGGACACCTGGGGGCCGATAAACTCATCTTT.